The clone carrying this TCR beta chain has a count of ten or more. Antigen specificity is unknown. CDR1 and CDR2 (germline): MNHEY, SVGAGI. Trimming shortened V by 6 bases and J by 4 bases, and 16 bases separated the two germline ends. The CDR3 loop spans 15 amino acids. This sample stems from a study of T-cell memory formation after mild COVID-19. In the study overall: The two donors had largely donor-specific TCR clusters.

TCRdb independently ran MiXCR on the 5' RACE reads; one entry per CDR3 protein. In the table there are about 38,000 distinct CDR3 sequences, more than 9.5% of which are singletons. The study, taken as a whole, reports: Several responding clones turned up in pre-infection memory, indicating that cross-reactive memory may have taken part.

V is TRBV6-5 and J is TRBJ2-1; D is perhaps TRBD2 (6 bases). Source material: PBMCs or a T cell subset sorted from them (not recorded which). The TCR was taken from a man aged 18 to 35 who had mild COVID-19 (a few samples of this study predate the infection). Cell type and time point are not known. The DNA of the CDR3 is TGTGCCAGCAGGACGGGCGCGGGACTTTACAATGAGCAGTTCTTC. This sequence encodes CASRTGAGLYNEQFF.